Listed here is a single TCR beta chain. Per the study methods: Nucleated cell number was recorded as an estimate derived from reference gene primer amplification. Some clones are missing from TCRdb's copy, which holds only in-frame ones; the method was immunoSEQ multiplex PCR. V and J calls and clone size are as listed in that table; D and trimming were resolved from the DNA. Found here are 110,000 to 150,000 clones, about 85% of them singletons; the top ten hold 5%. V lost 5 bases and J 8 bases, leaving 17 bases between the germline ends. This CDR3 is built from 13 residues. Germline V gives CDR1 SQVTM, CDR2 ANQGSEA. The data originate from a study of blood T cell repertoires in COVID-19. Across the study: In each case, the material was cDNA or gDNA derived from T cells, B-cell-depleted T cells, or PBMCs.

The rearrangement uses TRBV29-1 and TRBJ2-3; weak D call: TRBD2 (7 bases). This sequence originates from a woman in her 70s with COVID-19, enrolled during active disease. The sample comprised peripheral blood. The DNA of the CDR3 is TGCAGCGTTTCCGCGGGGGCGCGGGGTACGCAGTATTTT. It specifies CSVSAGARGTQYF.